This T cell receptor beta chain was sequenced during a study of CD8+ T cells in alopecia areata. About the research overall: Administration of oral tofacitinib to treated patients was at 5 to 10 mg twice daily.

The authors extracted RNA and reverse transcribed it into cDNA as the sequencing template. The repertoire was sequenced with immunoSEQ multiplex PCR; TCRdb's copy has only in-frame clones and lacks some. The table shows about 150,000 clones, with over 80% occurring only once. The investigators collected lesional scalp punch biopsies and peripheral blood from alopecia areata patients. Germline values: CDR1 MNHEY, CDR2 SMNVEV (reference sequence). The CDR3 covers 15 residues. V lost 6 bases, J lost 2 bases, and 8 bases stayed unmatched. This material consisted of CD8+ T cells sorted from blood, taken at week 0. This clonotype was obtained from a human donor with alopecia areata. The rearrangement links TRBV27 to TRBJ2-7; 9 positions match TRBD1. The CDR3: CASRVQGAFPYEQYF. CDR3 DNA: TGTGCCAGCAGAGTACAGGGGGCTTTTCCCTACGAGCAGTACTTC.